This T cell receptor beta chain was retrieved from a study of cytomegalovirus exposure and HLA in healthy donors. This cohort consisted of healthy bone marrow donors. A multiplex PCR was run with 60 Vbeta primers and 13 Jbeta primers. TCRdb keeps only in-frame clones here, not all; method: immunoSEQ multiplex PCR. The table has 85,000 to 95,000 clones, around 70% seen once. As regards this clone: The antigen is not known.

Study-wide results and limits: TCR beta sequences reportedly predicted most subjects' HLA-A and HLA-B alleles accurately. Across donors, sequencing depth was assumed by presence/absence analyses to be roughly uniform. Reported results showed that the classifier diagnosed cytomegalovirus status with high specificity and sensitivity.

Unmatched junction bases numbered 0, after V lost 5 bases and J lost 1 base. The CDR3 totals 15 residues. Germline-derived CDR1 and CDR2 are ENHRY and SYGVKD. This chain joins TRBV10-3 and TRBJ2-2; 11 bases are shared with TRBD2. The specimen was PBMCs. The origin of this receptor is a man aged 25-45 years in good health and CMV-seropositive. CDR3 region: CAISTSGRNTGELFF. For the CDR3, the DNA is TGTGCCATCAGTACTAGCGGGAGGAACACCGGGGAGCTGTTTTTT.